This T cell receptor beta chain was obtained from a study of Graves' ophthalmopathy and Graves' hyperthyroidism. Hyperthyroidism patients, aged 18 to 65, were newly diagnosed, under 2 months' duration. Amplified TCR beta CDR3 regions were obtained using RNA transcripts as template. Second-round multiplex PCR followed a first-round RT-PCR using HTBI primers. TCRdb passed the multiplex PCR reads through MiXCR, listing each CDR3 protein once. The sample has approximately 1.2 million distinct CDR3 sequences, approximately 35% seen once. The CDR3 totals 15 residues. Trimming took off 7 bases at V and 4 bases at J, with 20 bases between the two ends. The germline gives CDR1 MDHEN, CDR2 SYDVKM.

The origin of this receptor is an adult man with Graves' hyperthyroidism. The V and J genes are TRBV28 and TRBJ2-7; possibly TRBD2 for D (6 bases). Sequenced sample: peripheral blood or thyroid tissue (not recorded which). CDR3 sequence reads: CASIDGRTDQYEQYF. Written as DNA, the CDR3 is TGTGCCAGCATCGACGGGAGAACGGACCAATACGAGCAGTACTTC.